The 17 T cell receptor beta chains below come from one sample, sequenced in a study of shared clonotypes between healthy human individuals. The naive CD8 population came from CD45RO-negative cells selected for CCR7, without terminally differentiated effector memory CD45RA+ cells. Method: immunoSEQ multiplex PCR; TCRdb's copy keeps in-frame clones and lacks some. Among around 2,000,000 clones listed, over 85% were seen once. Sequencing was performed on naive CD8+ T cells sorted from blood. The receptors here all came from a man younger than 30 in good health.

The V gene is TRBV27, the J gene TRBJ2-5; TRBD2 agrees at 13 bases. CDR3 length: 14 amino acids. V trimming: 8 bases; J trimming: 5 bases; junction bases outside the gene matches: 5. Germline-derived CDR1 and CDR2 are MNHEY and SMNVEV (reference sequence). The CDR3 reads CASWGTSGEETQYF. Here the CDR3 DNA reads TGTGCCAGCTGGGGGACTAGCGGGGAGGAGACCCAGTACTTC.

This clone was counted a few times. Other DNA sequences in the same sample also yield this CDR3. The chain links TRBV27 to TRBJ1-2; D is possibly TRBD1 (6 bases). CDR1 is MNHEY, CDR2 SMNVEV, per germline (reference sequence). There are 13 residues in the CDR3. With 5 bases removed from V and 4 bases from J, the gap between germline ends came to 11 bases. The DNA of the CDR3 is TGTGCCAGCAGTCCAGGACAGACCTATGGCTACACCTTC. It translates to CASSPGQTYGYTF.

This clone was counted a single time. CDR3 nucleotide sequence: TGTGCCAGCAGCCTCAACCGGGACTCCCTAAACACCGGGGAGCTGTTTTTT. Amino acids: CASSLNRDSLNTGELFF. V gene TRBV9 combines with J gene TRBJ2-2; D possibly corresponds to TRBD2 (6 bases). Trimming removed 4 bases from V and 2 bases from J, with 18 bases in between. Per the germline V gene, CDR1 is SGDLS and CDR2 is YYNGEE. This CDR3 is 17 amino acids long. The full variable domain, completed using reference TRBV9 and TRBJ2-2, is DSGVTQTPKHLITATGQRVTLRCSPRSGDLSVYWYQQSLDQGLQFLIQYYNGEERAKGNILERFSAQQFPDLHSELNLSSLELGDSALYFCASSLNRDSLNTGELFFGEGSRLTVL.

V usage is TRBV4-1 and J usage is TRBJ2-1; the match to TRBD2 covers 11 bases. The CDR3 length is 17 residues. CDR1 is MGHRA and CDR2 is YSYEKL in the germline V gene. The V and J ends lost 4 bases and 4 bases, in that order; junction bases with no gene match: 9. As DNA, the CDR3 is TGCGCCAGCAGCCGCAACACCGGGACTAGCGGATACAATGAGCAGTTCTTC. Encoded protein: CASSRNTGTSGYNEQFF.

The chain recombines TRBV13 with TRBJ1-2; the match to TRBD1 covers 8 bases. The CDR3 has 15 amino acids. The V and J ends lost 0 bases and 6 bases, in that order; junction bases with no gene match: 6. Per germline, CDR1 PRHDT and CDR2 FYEKMQ (reference sequence). The CDR3 DNA reads as TGTGCCAGCAGCTTAGGGACAGGGGAGGGTGATGGCTACACCTTC. It translates to CASSLGTGEGDGYTF.

V gene TRBV5-1 combines with J gene TRBJ2-1, with 12 bases that match TRBD2. The CDR3 runs 15 residues. The J segment lost 8 bases and the V segment lost 6 bases, leaving 9 bases of the junction unmatched. The germline V gene has CDR1 SGHRS and CDR2 YFSETQ. The CDR3 sequence: CASTTSGRILDEQFF. The CDR3, as DNA: TGCGCCAGCACGACTAGCGGGAGAATTTTAGATGAGCAGTTCTTC.

CDR3 protein: CALRRENYEQYF. In nucleotides, the CDR3 is TGTGCTTTAAGGCGGGAGAACTACGAGCAGTACTTC. This chain connects TRBV2 to TRBJ2-7; TRBD2 matches at 7 bases. This CDR3 is 12 amino acids long. Germline lookup yields CDR1 SNHLY and CDR2 FYNNEI.

This chain connects TRBV25-1 to TRBJ2-7; a weak D match, TRBD1 (5 bases). CDR3 size: 14 residues. Germline assignment: CDR1 MGHDK and CDR2 SYGVNS. With 2 bases removed from V and 2 bases from J, the gap between germline ends came to 10 bases. For the CDR3, the DNA is TGTGCCAGCAGTGAACGGGCAGGGCCCTACGAGCAGTACTTC. Translation gives CASSERAGPYEQYF.

This clone has just one count. V is TRBV27 and J is TRBJ2-1; 11 nucleotides line up with TRBD2. The CDR3 contains 12 residues. Germline V gene sequence: CDR1 MNHEY, CDR2 SMNVEV (reference sequence). Germline trimming cut 5 bases from V and 12 bases from J; bases unmatched to any gene: 3. CDR3 coding DNA: TGTGCCAGCAGTCGAGGGACTAGCGGGCAGTTCTTC. It translates to CASSRGTSGQFF.

The V and J genes are TRBV7-8 and TRBJ2-7; TRBD2 aligns across 14 bases. This CDR3 comprises 16 residues. From germline, CDR1 is SGHVS and CDR2 FQNEAQ. Trimming cost V 6 bases and J 4 bases; bases outside gene matches: 8. CDR3 residues: CASRGLAGDLWYEQYF. Here the CDR3 DNA reads TGTGCCAGCAGGGGACTAGCGGGAGATCTATGGTACGAGCAGTACTTC.

The V gene is TRBV13, the J gene TRBJ2-1; no definite D call. This CDR3 has 14 amino acids. V was shortened by 4 bases and J by 3 bases, with 10 bases between the two germline ends. Germline values: CDR1 PRHDT, CDR2 FYEKMQ (reference sequence). The CDR3 sequence is CASSSRIHYNEQFF. As DNA, the CDR3 is TGTGCCAGCAGCTCACGCATACACTACAATGAGCAGTTCTTC.

The rearrangement links TRBV7-9 to TRBJ2-2; D is tentatively TRBD1 or TRBD2 (7 bases each). The CDR3 is 16 residues long. V dropped 5 bases and J dropped 0 bases, with 13 bases sitting between them. The germline gives CDR1 SEHNR, CDR2 FQNEAQ (reference sequence). The CDR3 reads CASSKGAGANTGELFF. In nucleotides, the CDR3 is TGTGCCAGCAGCAAGGGGGCGGGAGCGAACACCGGGGAGCTGTTTTTT. The full variable domain, rest sourced from reference TRBV7-9 and TRBJ2-2, is DTGVSQNPRHKITKRGQNVTFRCDPISEHNRLYWYRQTLGQGPEFLTYFQNEAQLEKSRLLSDRFSAERPKGSFSTLEIQRTEQGDSAMYLCASSKGAGANTGELFFGEGSRLTVL.

The J gene is TRBJ2-5, the V gene TRBV4-1, with 8 nucleotides matching TRBD2. This CDR3 comprises 14 residues. Germline V gene lookup returns CDR1 MGHRA and CDR2 YSYEKL. The J segment lost 5 bases and the V segment lost 4 bases, leaving 6 bases of the junction unmatched. The CDR3 bases are TGCGCCAGCAGCCTAGCGGGGACTCGGGAGACCCAGTACTTC. Protein: CASSLAGTRETQYF.

The rearrangement joins TRBV7-2 to TRBJ2-7; 11 nucleotides align to TRBD2. V lost 0 bases to trimming and J lost 5 bases; unmatched junction nucleotides: 6. Germline CDR1 is SGHTA and CDR2 is FQGNSA. The CDR3 extends over 16 amino acids. CDR3 sequence (DNA): TGTGCCAGCAGCTTAGCACCTAGCGGGAGGTCCAACGAGCAGTACTTC. As protein: CASSLAPSGRSNEQYF.

As for this clone: The same CDR3 can be traced to other DNA sequences in this sample. The genes are TRBV14 and TRBJ2-7; 10 positions agree with TRBD2. The germline V gene has CDR1 SGHDN and CDR2 FVKESK. V lost 1 base to trimming and J lost 3 bases; unmatched junction nucleotides: 3. The CDR3 is made up of 15 amino acids. CDR3 in amino acids: CASSQGLAGLYEQYF. The CDR3 DNA reads as TGTGCCAGCAGCCAAGGACTAGCGGGTCTCTACGAGCAGTACTTC.

This chain links TRBV7-3 with TRBJ2-2, with D possibly TRBD2 on 5 matching bases. V lost 7 bases, J lost 1 base, and 7 bases lay in between. The CDR3 has 13 amino acids. In germline, CDR1 is SGHTA, CDR2 FQGTGA. The CDR3 region is CASKGGNTGELFF. In nucleotides, the CDR3 is TGTGCCAGCAAAGGAGGGAACACCGGGGAGCTGTTTTTT.

The rearrangement uses TRBV21-1 and TRBJ2-5. TRBV21-1 is classified as a pseudogene. The CDR3 has 11 amino acids. The chain's CDR3 is CASSGKETQYF. The CDR3 bases are TGTGCCAGCAGCGGTAAGGAGACCCAGTACTTC.